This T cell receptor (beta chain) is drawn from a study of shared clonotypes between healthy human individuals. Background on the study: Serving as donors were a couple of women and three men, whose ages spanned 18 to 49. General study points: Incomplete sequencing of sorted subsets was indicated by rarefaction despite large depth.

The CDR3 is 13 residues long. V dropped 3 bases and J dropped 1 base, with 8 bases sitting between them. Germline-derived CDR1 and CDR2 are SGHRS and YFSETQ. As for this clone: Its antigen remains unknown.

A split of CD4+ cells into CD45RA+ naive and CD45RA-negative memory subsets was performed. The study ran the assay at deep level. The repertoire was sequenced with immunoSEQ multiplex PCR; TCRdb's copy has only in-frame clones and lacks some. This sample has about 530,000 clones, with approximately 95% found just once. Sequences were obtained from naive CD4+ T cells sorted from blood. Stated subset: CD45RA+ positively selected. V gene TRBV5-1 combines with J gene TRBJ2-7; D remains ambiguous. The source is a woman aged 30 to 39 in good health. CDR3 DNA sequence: TGCGCCAGCAGCTCGGACGGGTCCTACGAGCAGTACTTC. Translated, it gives CASSSDGSYEQYF.